The 10 T cell receptor beta chains reported below all come from one sample, sequenced in a study of tumor-infiltrating lymphocytes in primary liver carcinoma. A primer matching the constant region was used to make TCR beta cDNA from 500 to 650 ng of total RNA. Three-round nested multiplex PCR performed with slightly modified ARM-PCR produced the TCR beta libraries. A C-beta reverse primer was combined with TRBV1-TRBV30 forward primers in the first two PCR rounds, and each round had about 10 cycles. Each CDR3 protein gets one entry after TCRdb re-called the multiplex PCR reads with MiXCR. The data hold about 120,000 distinct CDR3 sequences, with approximately 68% observed a single time. The study co-extracted DNA and RNA from around 20-30 mg of unsorted bulk tissue. Source material: tumor-adjacent normal liver tissue. Source of these receptors: a woman in her sixties with primary liver carcinoma and hepatitis B virus infection.

The chain combines TRBV4-1 with TRBJ2-2; D is possibly TRBD1 (6 bases). The germline gives CDR1 MGHRA, CDR2 YSYEKL. The V gene lost 4 bases and the J gene lost 8 bases, with 17 bases spanning the gap. The length of the CDR3 is 15 residues. The CDR3 loop reads CASSRTEPRTGELFF. The DNA for the CDR3 is TGCGCCAGCAGCCGGACAGAGCCACGGACTGGGGAGCTGTTTTTT.

In the case of this clonotype: Compared with germline, one end of the junction differs, possibly owing to a read error. V and J are TRBV6-1 and TRBJ1-1; D is undetermined. The CDR3 is 14 amino acids. CDR1 and CDR2 (germline): MNHNS, SASEGT. The CDR3 DNA reads TGTGCCAGGATCGCCCTGAGGGCGAACACTGAAGCTTCCTTT. This encodes CARIALRANTEASF.

Comments on this clonotype: This may be a read error: a much more frequent sequence differs by one nucleotide. The J gene is TRBJ2-1, the V gene TRBV6-4; 7 bases match TRBD2. CDR1 MRHNA and CDR2 SNTAGT come from the germline V gene. The CDR3 totals 14 residues. The V gene end was trimmed by 5 bases and the J gene end by 9 bases; junction bases not matched to a gene: 10. DNA for the CDR3: TGTGCCAGCAGTATAACGCGGGAGTCCACTGAGCAGTTCTTC. It encodes CASSITRESTEQFF.

Notes on this clonotype: Given a much more abundant clone one base away, this may be a read error. V is TRBV28 and J is TRBJ2-7, with TRBD2 as a possible D gene (7 bases). CDR3 size: 15 residues. V lost 5 bases and J lost 4, with 18 bases in between. CDR1 is MDHEN and CDR2 is SYDVKM in the germline V gene. CDR3 amino acids: CASSHAGAVKYEQYF. CDR3 nucleotide sequence: TGTGCCAGCAGTCACGCGGGGGCCGTTAAATACGAGCAGTACTTC.

This chain uses TRBV12-3 or TRBV12-4 with TRBJ2-1; 14 nucleotides agree with TRBD2. This CDR3 spans 20 amino acids. V was pared by 5 bases and J by 4 bases, with 16 bases of the junction left unmatched. The CDR3 DNA reads TGTGCCAGCAGTCCAAACCCCGAGACTAGCGGGAGGGCTTGGTACAATGAGCAGTTCTTC. Amino acids: CASSPNPETSGRAWYNEQFF.

This sequence joins TRBV5-6 and TRBJ2-5; D ambiguous. Germline loops: CDR1 SGHDT, CDR2 YYEEEE. The germline V and J ends were trimmed by 3 bases and 6 bases, with 9 bases remaining between them. This CDR3 is built from 12 residues. CDR3 in DNA: TGTGCCAGCAGCTACGGACGAAAGACCCAGTACTTC. Translation: CASSYGRKTQYF.

This clonotype was detected ten times or more. This rearrangement joins TRBV28 to TRBJ2-1; D is possibly TRBD1 or TRBD2 (6 bases each). Germline V lookup: CDR1 MDHEN, CDR2 SYDVKM. V was pared by 5 bases and J by 15 bases, with 17 bases between. This CDR3 contains 12 residues. As DNA, the CDR3 is TGTGCCAGCAGTCCCAGAGGGGGGTCGGGGTTCTTC. Its translation is CASSPRGGSGFF.

The rearrangement uses TRBV7-9 and TRBJ2-1, with a weak D call TRBD1 (5 bases). The CDR3 runs to 14 residues. The germline V gene has CDR1 SEHNR and CDR2 FQNEAQ (reference sequence). Trimming shortened V by 5 bases and J by 10 bases, and 18 bases separated the two germline ends. The CDR3 sequence: CASSRGATPGEQFF. The CDR3 DNA sequence: TGTGCCAGCAGCCGTGGGGCTACCCCCGGAGAGCAGTTCTTC.

This clonotype was observed many times. The CDR3 DNA is TGTGCCAGCAGTAAGACTACCGGGACAGGGTACCGGGAGCAGTACTTC. Translation: CASSKTTGTGYREQYF. The chain is built from TRBV6-5 and TRBJ2-7, with 9 bases matching TRBD1. The germline V gene encodes CDR1 MNHEY and CDR2 SVGAGI. The CDR3 runs to 16 residues. V trimming: 5 bases; J trimming: 7 bases; junction bases outside the gene matches: 15.

Comment on this clonotype: One end of the junction fails to match germline, which may point to a read error. This chain links TRBV6-5 with TRBJ2-1, with 8 bases aligning to TRBD2. The CDR3 is made up of 17 amino acids. From germline, CDR1 is MNHEY and CDR2 SVGAGI. The CDR3 here is CASTYAAGGTSYNEQFF. The DNA of the CDR3 is TGTGCCAGCACTTACGCGGCGGGAGGTACCTCATACAATGAGCAGTTCTTC.